This T cell receptor (beta chain) was sequenced during a study of human T cells and chemical hapten exposure. Described time point: pre-sensitization, week 0. Described treatment: therapeutic diphenylcyclopropenone sensitization with weekly scalp DPC. MiXCR, run by TCRdb on the RACE reads, gives a single entry per CDR3 protein. The sample shows 300,000 to 450,000 distinct CDR3 sequences, roughly 5% of them seen only once. The junction had 10 bases not matched to a gene; V was cut back by 7 bases and J by 2 bases. Germline assignment: CDR1 DFQATT and CDR2 SNEGSKA (reference sequence). The CDR3 totals 15 residues.

The source material was whole blood, sampled in connection with sensitization to the hapten diphenylcyclopropenone (DPC). This chain connects TRBV20-1 to TRBJ2-7; 11 nucleotides align to TRBD1. This clonotype was obtained from a woman aged 45-65 years with alopecia areata. Some clones in this sample may be carry-over from other donors' samples. The chain's CDR3 is CSVESRDRGTYEQYF. CDR3 sequence (DNA): TGCAGTGTCGAGTCCCGGGACAGGGGGACCTACGAGCAGTACTTC.